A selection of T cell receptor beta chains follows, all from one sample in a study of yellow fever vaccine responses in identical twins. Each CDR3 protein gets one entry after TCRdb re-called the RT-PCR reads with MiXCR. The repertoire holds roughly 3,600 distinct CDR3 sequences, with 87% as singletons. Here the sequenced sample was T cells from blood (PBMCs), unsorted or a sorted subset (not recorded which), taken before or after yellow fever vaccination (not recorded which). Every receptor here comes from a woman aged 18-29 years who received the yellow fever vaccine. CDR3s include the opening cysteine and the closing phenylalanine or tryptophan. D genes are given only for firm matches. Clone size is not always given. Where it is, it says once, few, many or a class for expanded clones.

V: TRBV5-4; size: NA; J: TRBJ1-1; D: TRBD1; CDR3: CASSLYRRGRVSEAFF; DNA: TGTGCCAGCAGCTTGTACCGCAGGGGGCGAGTCTCTGAAGCTTTCTTT
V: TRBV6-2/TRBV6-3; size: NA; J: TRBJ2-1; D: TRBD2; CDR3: CASIALAGAGEQFF; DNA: TGTGCCAGCATTGCACTAGCGGGAGCGGGGGAGCAGTTCTTC
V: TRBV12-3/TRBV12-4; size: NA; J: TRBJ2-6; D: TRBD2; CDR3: CASSFYRLAAGANVLTF; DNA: TGTGCCAGCAGTTTCTACCGCCTAGCGGCTGGGGCCAACGTCCTGACTTTC
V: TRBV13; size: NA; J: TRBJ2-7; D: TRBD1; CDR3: CASSYGQGMDEQYF; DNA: TGTGCCAGCAGCTACGGACAGGGGATGGACGAGCAGTACTTC
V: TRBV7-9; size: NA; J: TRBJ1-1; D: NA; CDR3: CASSLEGWTEAFF; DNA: TGTGCCAGCAGCTTAGAAGGCTGGACTGAAGCTTTCTTT
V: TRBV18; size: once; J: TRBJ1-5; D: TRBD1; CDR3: CASSRGQALNQPQHF; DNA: TGTGCCAGCTCCCGGGGACAGGCGCTCAATCAGCCCCAGCATTTT
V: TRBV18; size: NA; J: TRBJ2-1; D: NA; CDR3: CASSQGSSYNEQFF; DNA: TGTGCCAGCTCCCAGGGAAGCTCCTACAATGAGCAGTTCTTC
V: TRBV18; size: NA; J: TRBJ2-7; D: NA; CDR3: CASSPPSTSIPEQYF; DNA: TGTGCCAGCTCACCACCGTCGACTAGTATCCCCGAGCAGTACTTC
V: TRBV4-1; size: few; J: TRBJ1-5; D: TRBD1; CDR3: CASSHGTGEQPQHF; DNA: TGCGCCAGCAGCCACGGGACAGGGGAACAGCCCCAGCATTTT
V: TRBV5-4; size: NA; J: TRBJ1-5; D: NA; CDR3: CASSLEGLRNQPQHF; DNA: TGTGCCAGCAGCTTGGAAGGGTTGCGCAATCAGCCCCAGCATTTT
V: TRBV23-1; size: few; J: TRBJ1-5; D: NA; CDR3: CAPVSQLQHF; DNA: TGCGCCCCGGTGTCTCAGCTCCAGCATTTT
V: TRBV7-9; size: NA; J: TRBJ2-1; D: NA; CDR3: CASSLGGEQFF; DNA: TGTGCCAGCAGCTTAGGTGGTGAGCAGTTCTTC
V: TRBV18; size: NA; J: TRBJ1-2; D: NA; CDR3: CASSPEELGYTF; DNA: TGTGCCAGCTCACCCGAGGAGCTTGGCTACACCTTC
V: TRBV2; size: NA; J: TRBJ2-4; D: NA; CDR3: CASSDSVRKAKNIQYF; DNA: TGTGCCAGCAGTGACTCGGTGAGGAAAGCCAAAAACATTCAGTACTTC
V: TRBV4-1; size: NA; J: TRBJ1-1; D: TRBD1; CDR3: CASSRERQGAWTEAFF; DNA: TGCGCCAGCAGCCGCGAGAGACAGGGGGCATGGACTGAAGCTTTCTTT
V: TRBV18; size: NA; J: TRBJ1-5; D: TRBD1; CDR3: CASRDRSNQPQHF; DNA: TGTGCCAGCCGGGACAGGAGCAATCAGCCCCAGCATTTT
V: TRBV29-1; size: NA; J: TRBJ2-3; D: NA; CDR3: CSVEVRGPSTDTQYF; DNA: TGCAGCGTTGAAGTCAGGGGCCCTAGCACAGATACGCAGTATTTT
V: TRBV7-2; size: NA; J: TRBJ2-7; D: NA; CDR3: CASSLAPGAYEQYF; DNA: TGTGCCAGCAGCTTAGCGCCAGGTGCCTACGAGCAGTACTTC
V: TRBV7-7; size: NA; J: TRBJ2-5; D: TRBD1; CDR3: CASSMDRKETQYF; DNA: TGTGCTAGCAGCATGGACAGGAAGGAGACCCAGTACTTC
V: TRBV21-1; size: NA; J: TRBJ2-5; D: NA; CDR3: CASSKDEGETQYF; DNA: TGTGCCAGCAGCAAAGATGAGGGAGAGACCCAGTACTTC
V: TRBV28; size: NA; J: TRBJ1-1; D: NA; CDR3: CASSLGKNTEAFF; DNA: TGTGCCAGCAGTTTAGGCAAGAACACTGAAGCTTTCTTT
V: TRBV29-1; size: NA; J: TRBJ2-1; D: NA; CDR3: CSVMGFNEQFF; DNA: TGCAGCGTCATGGGTTTCAATGAGCAGTTCTTC
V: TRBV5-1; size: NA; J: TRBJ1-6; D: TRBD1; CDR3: CASSSSGGRSPLHF; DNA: TGCGCCAGCAGCTCTTCAGGGGGACGTTCACCCCTCCACTTT
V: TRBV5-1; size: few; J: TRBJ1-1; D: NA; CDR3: CASSLAVQGIWGTEAFF; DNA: TGCGCCAGCAGCTTGGCGGTCCAGGGTATTTGGGGGACTGAAGCTTTCTTT
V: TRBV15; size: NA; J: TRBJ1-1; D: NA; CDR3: CATSEQNTEAFF; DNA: TGTGCCACCAGCGAACAGAACACTGAAGCTTTCTTT
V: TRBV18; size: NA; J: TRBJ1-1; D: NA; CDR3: CASSPPGLNTEAFF; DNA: TGTGCCAGCTCACCCCCGGGCCTGAACACTGAAGCTTTCTTT
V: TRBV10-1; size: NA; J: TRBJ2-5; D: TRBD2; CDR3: CASRTREGTVETQYF; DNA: TGCGCCAGCAGGACCCGGGAGGGGACGGTCGAGACCCAGTACTTC
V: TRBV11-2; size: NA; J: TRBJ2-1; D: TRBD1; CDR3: CASSYRQGSYNEQFF; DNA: TGTGCCAGCAGCTATAGACAGGGCTCTTACAATGAGCAGTTCTTC
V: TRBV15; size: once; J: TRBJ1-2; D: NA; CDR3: CATSNRNYGYTF; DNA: TGTGCCACCAGCAACAGAAACTATGGCTACACCTTC
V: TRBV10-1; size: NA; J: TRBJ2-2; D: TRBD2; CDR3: CASRELAGTGELFF; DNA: TGCGCCAGCAGAGAACTAGCGGGCACCGGGGAGCTGTTTTTT
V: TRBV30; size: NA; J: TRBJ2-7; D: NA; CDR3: CAWTLSSYEQYF; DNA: TGTGCCTGGACTCTAAGCTCCTACGAGCAGTACTTC
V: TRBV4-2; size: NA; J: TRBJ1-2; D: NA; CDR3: CASSQREGDGYTF; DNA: TGTGCCAGCAGCCAGAGGGAAGGGGATGGCTACACCTTC
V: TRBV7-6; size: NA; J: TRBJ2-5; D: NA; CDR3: CASSLSGAETQYF; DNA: TGTGCCAGCAGCTTATCAGGGGCGGAGACCCAGTACTTC
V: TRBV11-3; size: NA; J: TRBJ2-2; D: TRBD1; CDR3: CASGLQGAGELFF; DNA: TGTGCCAGCGGCCTACAGGGGGCCGGGGAGCTGTTTTTT
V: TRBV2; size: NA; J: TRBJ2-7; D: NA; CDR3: CASHEHGADIYEQYF; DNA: TGTGCCAGCCATGAGCACGGGGCCGACATCTACGAGCAGTACTTC
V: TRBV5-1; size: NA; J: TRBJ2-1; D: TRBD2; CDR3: CASSLPSGYNEQFF; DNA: TGCGCCAGCAGCTTGCCTAGCGGTTACAATGAGCAGTTCTTC
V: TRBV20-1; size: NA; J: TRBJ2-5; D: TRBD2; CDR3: CSASTATSGKQETQYF; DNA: TGCAGTGCTAGTACCGCGACTAGCGGGAAACAAGAGACCCAGTACTTC
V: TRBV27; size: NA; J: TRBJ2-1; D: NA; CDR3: CASSLSREPYNEQFF; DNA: TGTGCCAGCAGTTTATCGAGAGAGCCCTACAATGAGCAGTTCTTC
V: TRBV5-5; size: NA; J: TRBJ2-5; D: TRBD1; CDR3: CASSPTGATGETQYF; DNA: TGTGCCAGCAGCCCCACAGGGGCGACAGGGGAGACCCAGTACTTC
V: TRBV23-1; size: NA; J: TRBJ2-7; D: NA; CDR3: CASSRKGPSYEQYF; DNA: TGCGCCAGCAGTCGGAAAGGCCCCTCCTACGAGCAGTACTTC
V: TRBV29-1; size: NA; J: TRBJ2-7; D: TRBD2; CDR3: CSVGGGSPYEQYF; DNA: TGCAGCGTTGGGGGAGGGAGCCCCTACGAGCAGTACTTC
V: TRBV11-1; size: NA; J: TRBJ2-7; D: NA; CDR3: CASSLQGAFYEQYF; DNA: TGTGCCAGCAGCTTACAGGGTGCCTTCTACGAGCAGTACTTC
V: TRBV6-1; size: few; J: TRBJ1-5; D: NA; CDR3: CASYRGNQPQHF; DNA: TGTGCCAGTTACAGGGGCAATCAGCCCCAGCATTTT
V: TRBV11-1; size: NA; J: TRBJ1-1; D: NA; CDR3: CASSLMSAGKNTEAFF; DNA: TGTGCCAGCAGCTTAATGTCGGCGGGAAAGAACACTGAAGCTTTCTTT
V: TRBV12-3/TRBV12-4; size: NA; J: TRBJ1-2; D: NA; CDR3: CASRRDGIAYGYTF; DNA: TGTGCCAGCAGGCGGGACGGCATCGCCTATGGCTACACCTTC
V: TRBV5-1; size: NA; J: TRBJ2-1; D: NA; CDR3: CASSSSSEGLGEQFF; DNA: TGCGCCAGCAGCTCTTCCTCAGAAGGGTTGGGTGAGCAGTTCTTC
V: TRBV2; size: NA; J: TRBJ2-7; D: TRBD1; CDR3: CASTATGWEYEQYF; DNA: TGTGCCAGCACCGCGACAGGGTGGGAGTACGAGCAGTACTTC
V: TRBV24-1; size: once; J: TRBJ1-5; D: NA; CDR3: CATSGGGTNQPQHF; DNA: TGTGCCACCAGTGGGGGAGGGACCAATCAGCCCCAGCATTTT
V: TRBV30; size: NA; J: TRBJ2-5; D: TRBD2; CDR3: CAWSSHSTSGKETQYF; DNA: TGTGCCTGGAGTTCACACTCGACTAGCGGGAAAGAGACCCAGTACTTC
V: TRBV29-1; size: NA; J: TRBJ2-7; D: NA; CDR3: CSVESRDEQYF; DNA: TGCAGCGTTGAGTCCAGGGACGAGCAGTACTTC
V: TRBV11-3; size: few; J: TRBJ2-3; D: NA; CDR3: CASSHLSGTLTDTQYF; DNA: TGTGCCAGCAGCCACCTTTCCGGGACCCTCACAGATACGCAGTATTTT
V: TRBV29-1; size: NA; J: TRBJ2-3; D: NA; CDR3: CSAAQGDTQYF; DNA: TGCAGCGCGGCCCAAGGAGATACGCAGTATTTT
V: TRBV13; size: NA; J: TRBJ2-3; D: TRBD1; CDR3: CASSLQGVGTDTQYF; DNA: TGTGCCAGCAGCCTGCAGGGGGTGGGCACAGATACGCAGTATTTT
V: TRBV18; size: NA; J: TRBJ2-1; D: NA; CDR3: CASSPSGPGRQGQFF; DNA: TGTGCCAGCTCACCAAGTGGGCCGGGACGCCAGGGGCAGTTCTTC
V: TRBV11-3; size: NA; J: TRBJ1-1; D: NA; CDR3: CASSANSYTEAFF; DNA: TGTGCCAGCAGCGCAAACAGTTACACTGAAGCTTTCTTT
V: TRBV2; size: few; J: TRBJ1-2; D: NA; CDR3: CASSVTANYGYTF; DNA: TGTGCCAGCAGTGTGACTGCTAACTATGGCTACACCTTC
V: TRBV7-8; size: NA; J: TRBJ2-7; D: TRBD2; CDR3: CASSQAGADYEQYF; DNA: TGTGCCAGCAGCCAAGCGGGGGCGGATTACGAGCAGTACTTC